What follows describes a single T cell receptor beta chain. This sample is part of a study of blood T cell repertoires in COVID-19. Across the study: From the United States, Italy and Spain came samples of acute and convalescent COVID-19.

The repertoire was sequenced with immunoSEQ multiplex PCR; TCRdb's copy has only in-frame clones and lacks some. The sample consists of some 130,000 clones, 86% of them appearing once. The CDR3 is 14 amino acids. Germline V gene lookup returns CDR1 MNHEY and CDR2 SVGAGI. The V and J ends lost 6 bases and 6 bases, in that order; junction bases with no gene match: 6. Sequenced material: peripheral blood. This receptor was taken from a woman aged 70-85 years with COVID-19, enrolled during active disease. The chain has TRBV6-5 and TRBJ2-3; 10 bases fit TRBD2. CDR3 residues: CASRTGLARDTQYF. The CDR3 DNA reads TGTGCCAGCAGGACGGGACTAGCGAGGGATACGCAGTATTTT.